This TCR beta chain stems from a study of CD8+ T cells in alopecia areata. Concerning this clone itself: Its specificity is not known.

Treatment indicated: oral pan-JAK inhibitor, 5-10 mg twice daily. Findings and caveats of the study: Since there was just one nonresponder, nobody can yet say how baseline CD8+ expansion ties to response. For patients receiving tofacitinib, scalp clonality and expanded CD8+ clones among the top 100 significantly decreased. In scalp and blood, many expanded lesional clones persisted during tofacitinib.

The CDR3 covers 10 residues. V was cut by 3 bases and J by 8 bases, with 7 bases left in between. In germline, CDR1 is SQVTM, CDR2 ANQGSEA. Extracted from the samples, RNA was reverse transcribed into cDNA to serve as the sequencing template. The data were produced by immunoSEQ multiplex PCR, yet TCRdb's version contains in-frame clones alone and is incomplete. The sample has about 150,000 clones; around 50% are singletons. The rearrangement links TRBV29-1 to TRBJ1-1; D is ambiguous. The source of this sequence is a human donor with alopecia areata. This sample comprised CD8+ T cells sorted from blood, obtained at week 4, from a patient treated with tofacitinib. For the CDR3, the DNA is TGCAGCGTTGAGGGGTGGGAAGCTTTCTTT. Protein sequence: CSVEGWEAFF.